Listed below are T cell receptor beta chains from one sample, sequenced in a study of blood T cell repertoires in COVID-19. TCRdb's copy holds only in-frame clones and misses some; the assay was immunoSEQ multiplex PCR. The table includes some 460,000 clones, about 89% detected once. The source material was peripheral blood. These receptors were taken from a woman aged 25-40 years with acute or convalescent COVID-19. Both conserved end residues are trimmed from each CDR3. Fields, in order: V gene, D gene, J gene, CDR3 protein. A D gene is named only where the DNA matches it firmly.

TRBV2,TRBD2,TRBJ2-7,ASSRGGPDEQY
TRBV7-2,TRBD2,TRBJ2-7,ASSPGGRGGHEQY
TRBV21-1,.,TRBJ1-5,ASSKRRDRGCNQPQH
TRBV28,.,TRBJ1-1,ASSFFGANTEAF
TRBV6-5,.,TRBJ2-3,ASEDLSSTDTQY
TRBV28,TRBD1,TRBJ1-2,ASSTGGAHGYT
TRBV21-1,.,TRBJ2-5,ASSKVTSGGQIVTQY
TRBV21-1,.,TRBJ2-2,ASSKVPGLSNTGELF
TRBV5-1,TRBD1,TRBJ2-5,ASSTGTGVETQY
TRBV2,.,TRBJ1-6,ASSELRNSPLH
TRBV11-2,TRBD1,TRBJ1-2,ASSLGRDREYGYT
TRBV6-6,TRBD1,TRBJ2-2,ASSYLGQAITGELF
TRBV27,TRBD1,TRBJ1-2,ASSSTGNGYT
TRBV9,.,TRBJ1-1,ASSGFGQMNTEAF
TRBV29-1,.,TRBJ1-2,SVEAVWHGYT
TRBV27,TRBD1,TRBJ2-7,ASSLTPTGVFYEQY
TRBV19,TRBD1,TRBJ2-2,ASSTLGTGKSGELF
TRBV5-6,.,TRBJ1-1,ASSDYQWGGTMNTEAF